The 22 T cell receptor beta chains below were found in one sample sequenced in a study of T cell responses to AZD1222 COVID-19 vaccine. TCRdb's table, derived via immunoSEQ multiplex PCR, lists solely in-frame clones and lacks some. Of more than 140,000 clones listed, roughly 88% are singletons. The sample in question was peripheral blood, obtained on day 0 of MenACWY control vaccination. Every receptor here comes from an adult in good health.

J is TRBJ1-4 and V is TRBV27, with D maybe TRBD1 (5 bases). CDR3 length: 15 amino acids. With 3 bases removed from V and 0 bases from J, the gap between germline ends came to 8 bases. CDR1 and CDR2 from the germline V gene are MNHEY and SMNVEV (reference sequence). The chain's CDR3 is CASSFRVATNEKLFF. Here the CDR3 DNA reads TGTGCCAGCAGTTTCAGGGTTGCAACTAATGAAAAACTGTTTTTT.

V usage is TRBV30 and J usage is TRBJ1-5; D is unresolved. The CDR3 sequence is 13 residues long. The germline V gene encodes CDR1 GTSNPN and CDR2 SVGIG (reference sequence). V was shortened by 4 bases and J by 3 bases, with 10 bases between the two germline ends. The CDR3 loop is CAWTSGLNQPQHF. In DNA, the CDR3 is TGTGCCTGGACTTCCGGCCTCAATCAGCCCCAGCATTTT.

The chain combines TRBV6-5 with TRBJ1-2, with 7 bases identical to TRBD1. This CDR3 is 13 amino acids long. CDR1 is MNHEY and CDR2 is SVGAGI in the germline V gene. The V segment lost 7 bases and the J segment 4 bases; nucleotides outside the gene matches: 6. CDR3 loop: CASTTTGTYGYTF. The DNA for the CDR3 is TGTGCCAGCACCACGACAGGGACCTATGGCTACACCTTC.

This clone was picked up one time. The chain couples TRBV11-3 to TRBJ2-3; D is ambiguous. The V end was cut by 5 bases, the J end by 8 bases, with 23 bases between. The CDR3 is 16 residues long. The germline gives CDR1 SGHNT, CDR2 YENEEA. CDR3 protein: CASSPGRSSRIGTQYF. The CDR3 nucleotides are TGTGCCAGCAGCCCCGGTAGGAGCTCAAGGATTGGTACGCAGTATTTT.

This chain uses TRBV3-1 (or the pseudogene TRBV3-2) with TRBJ2-2; D is undetermined. Trimming removed 5 bases from V and 0 bases from J, with 13 bases in between. The germline V gene encodes CDR1 LGHDT and CDR2 YNNKEL (reference sequence). The CDR3 spans 16 residues. This CDR3 is CASSSWANANTGELFF. In nucleotides, the CDR3 is TGTGCCAGCAGCTCATGGGCGAACGCGAACACCGGGGAGCTGTTTTTT.

This clone was picked up one time. The chain has TRBV14 and TRBJ2-7; 10 bases are a match to TRBD1. Looked up from germline, CDR1 is SGHDN and CDR2 is FVKESK. The V segment lost 4 bases and the J segment 4 bases; nucleotides outside the gene matches: 4. The CDR3 is 14 amino acids. CDR3 bases: TGTGCCAGCAGCCGTGGACAGGGGGGTTACGAGCAGTACTTC. Amino acid sequence: CASSRGQGGYEQYF. Complete variable domain (other parts from reference TRBV14 and TRBJ2-7): EAGVTQFPSHSVIEKGQTVTLRCDPISGHDNLYWYRRVMGKEIKFLLHFVKESKQDESGMPNNRFLAERTGGTYSTLKVQPAELEDSGVYFCASSRGQGGYEQYFGPGTRLTVT.

The gene calls are TRBV19 and TRBJ1-1, with D unresolved. The germline V and J ends were trimmed by 8 bases and 11 bases, with 18 bases remaining between them. This CDR3 has 12 residues. Germline V gives CDR1 LNHDA, CDR2 SQIVND (reference sequence). The CDR3 protein is CASFGLDGWAFF. CDR3 bases: TGTGCCAGTTTTGGACTGGATGGTTGGGCTTTCTTT.

This clone was observed a single time. The chain has TRBV6-6 and TRBJ1-2; perhaps TRBD1 as D (6 bases). Germline V gives CDR1 MNHNY, CDR2 SVGAGI (reference sequence). The CDR3 consists of 14 residues. Trimming took 5 bases from V and 7 from J, leaving 17 bases between them. CDR3 residues: CASSHRGAAGGYTF. DNA of the CDR3: TGTGCCAGCAGTCACCGGGGGGCTGCGGGTGGCTACACCTTC.

The gene calls are TRBV4-1 and TRBJ2-6; D is perhaps TRBD1 (5 bases). This CDR3 has 18 residues. V lost 4 bases and J 2 bases, leaving 18 bases between the germline ends. Per the germline V gene, CDR1 is MGHRA and CDR2 is YSYEKL. CDR3 bases: TGCGCCAGCAGCCCAGAAGGGGCCATCGCAACTGGGGCCAACGTCCTGACTTTC. As protein: CASSPEGAIATGANVLTF.

The chain links TRBV5-1 to TRBJ1-4, with 10 nucleotides matching TRBD1. Trimming took 4 bases from V and 4 from J; bases not matched to a gene: 4. CDR3 length: 15 residues. The germline V gene encodes CDR1 SGHRS and CDR2 YFSETQ. The CDR3 nucleotides are TGCGCCAGCAGCCTCCGGGACAGGGGTAATGAAAAACTGTTTTTT. This encodes CASSLRDRGNEKLFF.

This clone has only a few counts. The chain recombines TRBV3-1 (or the pseudogene TRBV3-2) with TRBJ2-1; no reliable D call. CDR3 size: 12 residues. CDR1 is LGHDT and CDR2 is YNNKEL in the germline V gene (reference sequence). V lost 5 bases to trimming and J lost 12 bases, with 14 bases between them. The CDR3 bases are TGTGCCAGCAGCATAGCAGAAGGGCGGCAGTTCTTC. Translation gives CASSIAEGRQFF.

This clone was seen once. The chain couples TRBV6-5 to TRBJ1-6, with 7 bases that match TRBD1. This CDR3 has 15 residues. CDR1 MNHEY and CDR2 SVGAGI come from the germline V gene. The junction had 3 bases not matched to a gene; V was cut back by 4 bases and J by 3 bases. CDR3 residues: CASSSTGIYNSPLHF. CDR3 DNA: TGTGCCAGCAGTTCGACAGGGATCTATAATTCACCCCTCCACTTT.

V usage is TRBV28 and J usage is TRBJ2-1, with 7 bases lining up with TRBD1. The J segment lost 2 bases and the V segment lost 6 bases, leaving 10 bases of the junction unmatched. The CDR3 spans 16 residues. CDR1 is MDHEN, CDR2 SYDVKM, per germline. The CDR3 DNA is TGTGCCAGCAGCAATTCGGGACAGTATCCCTACAATGAGCAGTTCTTC. Translated: CASSNSGQYPYNEQFF.

This sequence joins TRBV5-1 and TRBJ2-5, with D maybe TRBD2 (6 bases). Trimming stripped 0 bases from V and 5 bases from J, with 17 bases between. The CDR3 extends over 16 amino acids. Germline-derived CDR1 and CDR2 are SGHRS and YFSETQ. CDR3 protein: CASSLAGDLPWETQYF. The DNA of the CDR3 is TGCGCCAGCAGCTTGGCGGGGGACCTTCCATGGGAGACCCAGTACTTC.

The genes are TRBV12-3 or TRBV12-4 and TRBJ1-6; D perhaps matches TRBD1 (5 bases). V was pared by 7 bases and J by 9 bases, with 13 bases between. The CDR3 sequence is 13 residues long. CDR3 sequence reads: CASTGESGSPLHF. The DNA for the CDR3 is TGTGCCAGCACGGGGGAGTCAGGTTCACCCCTCCACTTT.

The chain has TRBV24-1 and TRBJ1-4, with D tentatively TRBD1 (6 bases). This CDR3 contains 17 residues. V lost 3 bases and J lost 3, with 16 bases in between. The germline CDR1 and CDR2 sequences are KGHDR and SFDVKD. The CDR3 bases are TGTGCCACCAGTGATGGGGTCGGGGGGCGGCCTAATGAAAAACTGTTTTTT. This gives the protein CATSDGVGGRPNEKLFF.

This sequence joins TRBV7-2 and TRBJ2-7; no clear D. Germline V gene lookup returns CDR1 SGHTA and CDR2 FQGNSA. The CDR3 covers 15 residues. With 4 bases removed from V and 0 bases from J, the gap between germline ends came to 13 bases. The CDR3 DNA is TGTGCCAGCAGCTCATTTGTCGGATCCTCCTACGAGCAGTACTTC. Its protein is CASSSFVGSSYEQYF. Based on the CDR3 plus reference TRBV7-2 and TRBJ2-7, the full variable domain is GAGVSQSPSNKVTEKGKDVELRCDPISGHTALYWYRQSLGQGLEFLIYFQGNSAPDKSGLPSDRFSAERTGGSVSTLTIQRTQQEDSAVYLCASSSFVGSSYEQYFGPGTRLTVT.

The V gene is TRBV11-3, the J gene TRBJ2-7, with no clear D. Per germline, CDR1 SGHNT and CDR2 YENEEA. The CDR3 runs to 13 residues. V was shortened by 5 bases and J by 4 bases, with 12 bases between the two germline ends. The CDR3 DNA is TGTGCCAGCAGCCTAAAATCGGGTTACGAGCAGTACTTC. Amino acids: CASSLKSGYEQYF.

The V and J genes are TRBV5-1 and TRBJ1-1; a possible D gene is TRBD1 (6 bases). The CDR3 is 15 residues long. Trimming took 6 bases from V and 3 from J, leaving 18 bases between them. Per the germline V gene, CDR1 is SGHRS and CDR2 is YFSETQ. CDR3 bases: TGCGCCAGCACCCCGGTTCAGTCAGGGGACACTGAAGCTTTCTTT. Its translation is CASTPVQSGDTEAFF.

CDR3 bases: TGCAGTGCTAGAGCACAGGGGATAGCTTTCTTT. It yields the protein CSARAQGIAFF. The chain links TRBV20-1 to TRBJ1-1; 7 bases match TRBD1. The CDR3 consists of 11 residues. The V gene's germline CDR1 is DFQATT and CDR2 SNEGSKA (reference sequence). V shed 1 base and J 10 bases; nucleotides not matched to a gene: 3.

About this clone itself: Other nucleotide sequences in the sample specify the same CDR3. The chain is built from TRBV7-3 and TRBJ1-1, with 7 positions matching TRBD1. V trimming: 5 bases; J trimming: 4 bases; junction bases outside the gene matches: 4. The CDR3 has 13 residues. Germline V gene lookup returns CDR1 SGHTA and CDR2 FQGTGA. The chain's CDR3 is CASSPPGGTEAFF. The CDR3 bases are TGTGCCAGCAGCCCCCCAGGGGGCACTGAAGCTTTCTTT.

The chain combines TRBV7-3 with TRBJ1-1; 7 bases map to TRBD1. CDR3 size: 14 residues. The V gene's germline CDR1 is SGHTA and CDR2 FQGTGA. J was trimmed by 1 base and V by 3 bases; bases with no gene match: 2. In nucleotides, the CDR3 is TGTGCCAGCAGCTTTGACAGGGAGAACACTGAAGCTTTCTTT. Its protein is CASSFDRENTEAFF.